This T cell receptor (beta chain) was sequenced in a study of T cell repertoires in cytomegalovirus infection. Study-level background: An indication of both CMV infection and matching HLA type came from public TCR beta signatures.

Findings and limits, study-wide: Carriage of CMV together with the relevant HLA was identifiable through cumulative public TCR beta family frequency. What dominated the ex vivo response were HLA-C-restricted CMV-specific TCR beta clonotypes.

The CDR3 is made up of 18 amino acids. J lost 0 bases, V lost 5 bases, and 6 bases had no gene match. Germline V lookup: CDR1 SGHTA, CDR2 FQGNSA. This clonotype was observed at least ten times. Its specificity is not known. TCRdb reprocessed the reads with MiXCR, giving one entry per CDR3 protein. The table has 200,000 to 300,000 distinct CDR3 sequences, approximately 8.3% seen once; the top ten hold roughly 16%. Sequencing was performed on PBMCs. The chain uses TRBV7-2 and TRBJ2-6; 11 nucleotides match TRBD1. The sequence was collected from a human donor in good health (CMV status not recorded). Some clones in this sample may be carry-over from other donors' samples. This chain's CDR3 is CASSRLGQGGSGANVLTF. The CDR3 DNA is TGTGCCAGCAGCCGACTGGGACAGGGGGGCTCTGGGGCCAACGTCCTGACTTTC.